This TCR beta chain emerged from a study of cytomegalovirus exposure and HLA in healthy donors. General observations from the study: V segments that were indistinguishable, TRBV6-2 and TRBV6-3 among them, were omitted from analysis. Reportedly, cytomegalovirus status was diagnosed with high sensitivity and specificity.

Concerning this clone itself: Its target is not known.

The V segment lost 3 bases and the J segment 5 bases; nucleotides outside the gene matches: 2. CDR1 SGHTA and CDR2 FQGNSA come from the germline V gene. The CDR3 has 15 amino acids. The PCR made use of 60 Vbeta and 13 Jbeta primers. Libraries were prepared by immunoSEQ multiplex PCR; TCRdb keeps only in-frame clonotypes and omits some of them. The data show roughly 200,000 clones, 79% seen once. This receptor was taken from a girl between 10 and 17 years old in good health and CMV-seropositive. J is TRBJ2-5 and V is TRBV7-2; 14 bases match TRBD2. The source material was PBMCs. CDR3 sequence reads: CASSLTSGGAETQYF. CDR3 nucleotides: TGTGCCAGCAGCTTGACTAGCGGGGGGGCTGAGACCCAGTACTTC.